This T cell receptor (beta chain) was captured in a study of blood T cell repertoires in COVID-19. Sequenced by immunoSEQ multiplex PCR; TCRdb stores in-frame clones only, minus some. The data hold fewer than 200,000 clones, with around 83% observed a single time. CDR1 SGHRS and CDR2 YFSETQ come from the germline V gene. CDR3 length: 13 residues. Deletions cut 0 bases from V and 2 bases from J, with 5 bases between. Input material: PBMCs or T cells enriched from blood (not recorded which). The sequence was collected from a woman aged 25 to 39 who had been exposed to COVID-19. The chain couples TRBV5-1 to TRBJ1-1, with D hard to call. CDR3 nucleotides: TGCGCCAGCAGCTTGGTGGCTAACACTGAAGCTTTCTTT. This sequence encodes CASSLVANTEAFF. The full variable domain, rest sourced from reference TRBV5-1 and TRBJ1-1, is KAGVTQTPRYLIKTRGQQVTLSCSPISGHRSVSWYQQTPGQGLQFLFEYFSETQRNKGNFPGRFSGRQFSNSRSEMNVSTLELGDSALYLCASSLVANTEAFFGQGTRLTVV.